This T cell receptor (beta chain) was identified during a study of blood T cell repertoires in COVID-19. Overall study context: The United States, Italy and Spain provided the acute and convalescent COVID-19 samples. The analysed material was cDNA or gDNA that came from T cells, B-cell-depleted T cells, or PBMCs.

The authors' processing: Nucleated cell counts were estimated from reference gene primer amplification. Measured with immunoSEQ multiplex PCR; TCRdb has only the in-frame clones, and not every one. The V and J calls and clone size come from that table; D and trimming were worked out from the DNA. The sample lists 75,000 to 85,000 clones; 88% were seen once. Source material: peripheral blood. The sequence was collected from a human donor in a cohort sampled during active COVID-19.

The CDR3 region is CASSVTENYGYTF. Written as DNA, the CDR3 is TGTGCCAGCAGCGTGACAGAAAACTATGGCTACACCTTC. V and J are TRBV28 and TRBJ1-2, with D perhaps matching TRBD1 (5 bases). Between the trimmed V and J ends, which lost 6 bases and 2 bases, there was a span of 10 bases. Germline assignment: CDR1 MDHEN and CDR2 SYDVKM. The CDR3 runs 13 residues.